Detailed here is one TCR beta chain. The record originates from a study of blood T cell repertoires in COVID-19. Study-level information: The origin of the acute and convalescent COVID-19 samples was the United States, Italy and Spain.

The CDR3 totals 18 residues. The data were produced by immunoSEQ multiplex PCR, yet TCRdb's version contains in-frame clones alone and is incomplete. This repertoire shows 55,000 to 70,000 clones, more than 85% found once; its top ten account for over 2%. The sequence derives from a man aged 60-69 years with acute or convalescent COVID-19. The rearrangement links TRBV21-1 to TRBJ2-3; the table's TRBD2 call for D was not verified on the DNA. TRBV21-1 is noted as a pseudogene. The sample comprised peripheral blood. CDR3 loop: CASSKEFISGGGFDTQYF. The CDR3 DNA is TGTGCCAGCAGCAAAGAATTTATTAGCGGGGGGGGTTTTGATACGCAGTATTTT.